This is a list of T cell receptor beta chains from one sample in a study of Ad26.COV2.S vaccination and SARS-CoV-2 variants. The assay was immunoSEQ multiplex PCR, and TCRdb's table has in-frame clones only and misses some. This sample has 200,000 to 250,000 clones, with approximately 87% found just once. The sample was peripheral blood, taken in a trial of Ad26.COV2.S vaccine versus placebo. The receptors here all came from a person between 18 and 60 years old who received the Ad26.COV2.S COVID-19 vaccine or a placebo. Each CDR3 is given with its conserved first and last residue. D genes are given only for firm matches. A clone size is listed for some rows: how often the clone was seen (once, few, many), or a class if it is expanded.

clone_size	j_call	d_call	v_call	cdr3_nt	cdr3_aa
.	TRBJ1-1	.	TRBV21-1	TGTGCCAGCAGCAAAATTTCCGTGGAGAGTGAAGCTTTCTTT	CASSKISVESEAFF
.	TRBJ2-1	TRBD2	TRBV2	TGTGCCAGCAGTGAAATGGGGCCTACTAGCGGGAGGTGGGATGAGCAGTTCTTC	CASSEMGPTSGRWDEQFF
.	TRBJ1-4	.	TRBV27	TGTGCCAGCAGTTTATCAGGTCTAGGGAGTGAAAAACTGTTTTTT	CASSLSGLGSEKLFF
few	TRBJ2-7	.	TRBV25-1	TGTGCCAGCAAAGAGCTTAGCGAGCAGTACTTC	CASKELSEQYF
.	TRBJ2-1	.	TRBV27	TGTGCCTCCAGTGAAGGGTACAATGAGCAGTTCTTC	CASSEGYNEQFF
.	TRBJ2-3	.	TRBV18	TGTGCCAGCTCACCCGACAGGACCACAGATACGCAGTATTTT	CASSPDRTTDTQYF
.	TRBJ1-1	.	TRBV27	TGTGCCAGCAAGCGGGGTGGTATCAACACTGAAGCTTTCTTT	CASKRGGINTEAFF
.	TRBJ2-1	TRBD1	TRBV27	TGTGCCAGCACCCTAAGGACAGGGTTTGCCAATGAGCAGTTCTTC	CASTLRTGFANEQFF
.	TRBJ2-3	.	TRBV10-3	TGTGCCAGCGCGGGACTCGGCACAGATACGCAGTATTTT	CASAGLGTDTQYF
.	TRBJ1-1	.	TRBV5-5	TGTGCCAGCAGCTGGCGGGGCGAGAACACTGAAGCTTTCTTT	CASSWRGENTEAFF
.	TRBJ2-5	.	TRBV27	TGTGCCAGCAGTTCAGACGAAATGGGGGCCCGCCAAGAGACCCAGTACTTC	CASSSDEMGARQETQYF
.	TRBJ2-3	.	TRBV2	TGTGCCAGCAGTGAAGGGACTAGCACAGATACGCAGTATTTT	CASSEGTSTDTQYF
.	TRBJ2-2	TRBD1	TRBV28	TGTGCCAGCAGTTTCGTGCAGGGGGCGGGCGGGGAGCTGTTTTTT	CASSFVQGAGGELFF
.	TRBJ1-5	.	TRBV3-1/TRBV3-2	TGTGCCAGCAGCCCCCAGGGTATGAGCAATCAGCCCCAGCATTTT	CASSPQGMSNQPQHF
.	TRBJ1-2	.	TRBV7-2	TGTGCCAGCAGCTCTCCAGGGGTAGAGGATGGCTACACCTTC	CASSSPGVEDGYTF
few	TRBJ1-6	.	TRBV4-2	TGTGCCAGCAGCCAAGATCGTCAGGTCTCCTCGGGCTCCTATAATTCACCCCTCCACTTT	CASSQDRQVSSGSYNSPLHF
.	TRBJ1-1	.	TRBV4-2	TGTGCCAGCAGCCAAGATGGGCCAGGGCCCTATGAAGCTTTCTTT	CASSQDGPGPYEAFF
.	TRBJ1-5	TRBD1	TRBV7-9	TGTGCCAGCAGCCCACAGGGGGCTAATCAGCCCCAGCATTTT	CASSPQGANQPQHF